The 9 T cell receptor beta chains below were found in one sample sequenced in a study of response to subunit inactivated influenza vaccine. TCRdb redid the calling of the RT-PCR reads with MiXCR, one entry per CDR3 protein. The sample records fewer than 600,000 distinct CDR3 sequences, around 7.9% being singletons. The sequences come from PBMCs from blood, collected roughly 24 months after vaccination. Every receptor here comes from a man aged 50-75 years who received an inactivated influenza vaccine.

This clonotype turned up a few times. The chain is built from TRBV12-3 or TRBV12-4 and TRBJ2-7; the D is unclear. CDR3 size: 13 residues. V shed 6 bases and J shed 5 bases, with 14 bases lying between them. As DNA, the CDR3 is TGTGCCAGCAGGCCAGGCCTAGAGGACGAGCAGTACTTC. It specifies CASRPGLEDEQYF.

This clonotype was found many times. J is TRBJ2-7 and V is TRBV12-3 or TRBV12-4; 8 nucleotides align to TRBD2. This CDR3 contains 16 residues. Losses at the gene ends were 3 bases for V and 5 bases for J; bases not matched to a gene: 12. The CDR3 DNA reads TGTGCCAGCAGTTTGGGACTAGTTGGTGGTGTCGACGAGCAGTACTTC. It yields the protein CASSLGLVGGVDEQYF.

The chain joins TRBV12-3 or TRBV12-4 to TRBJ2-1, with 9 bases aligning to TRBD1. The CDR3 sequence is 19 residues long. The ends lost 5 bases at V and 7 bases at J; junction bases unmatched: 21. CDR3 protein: CASSRTDPGQGRGGNEQFF. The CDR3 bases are TGTGCCAGCAGTCGAACCGACCCGGGACAGGGAAGGGGGGGGAATGAGCAGTTCTTC.

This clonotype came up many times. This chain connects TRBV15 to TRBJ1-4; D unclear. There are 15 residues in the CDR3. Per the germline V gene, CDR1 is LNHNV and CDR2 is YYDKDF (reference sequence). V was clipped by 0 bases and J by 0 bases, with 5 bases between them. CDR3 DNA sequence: TGTGCCACCAGCAGAGAGGGCGCAACTAATGAAAAACTGTTTTTT. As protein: CATSREGATNEKLFF.

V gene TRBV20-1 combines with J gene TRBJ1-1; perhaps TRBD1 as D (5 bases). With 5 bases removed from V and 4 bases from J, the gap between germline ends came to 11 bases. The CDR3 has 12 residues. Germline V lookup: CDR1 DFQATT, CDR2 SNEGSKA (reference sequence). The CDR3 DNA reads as TGCAGTGCTTCCAGGCAGGGCACTGAAGCTTTCTTT. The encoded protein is CSASRQGTEAFF.

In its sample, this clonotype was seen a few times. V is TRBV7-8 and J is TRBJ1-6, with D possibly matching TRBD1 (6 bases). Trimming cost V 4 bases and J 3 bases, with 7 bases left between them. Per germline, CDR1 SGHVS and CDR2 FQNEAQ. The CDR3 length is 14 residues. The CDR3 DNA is TGTGCCAGCAGCTCACAGGGCTATAATTCACCCCTCCACTTT. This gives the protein CASSSQGYNSPLHF.

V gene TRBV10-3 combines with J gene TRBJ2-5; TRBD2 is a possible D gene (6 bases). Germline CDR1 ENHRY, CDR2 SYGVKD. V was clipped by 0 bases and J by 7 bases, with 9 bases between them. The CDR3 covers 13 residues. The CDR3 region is CAISESQGGTQYF. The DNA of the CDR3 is TGTGCCATCAGTGAGTCGCAGGGAGGGACCCAGTACTTC.

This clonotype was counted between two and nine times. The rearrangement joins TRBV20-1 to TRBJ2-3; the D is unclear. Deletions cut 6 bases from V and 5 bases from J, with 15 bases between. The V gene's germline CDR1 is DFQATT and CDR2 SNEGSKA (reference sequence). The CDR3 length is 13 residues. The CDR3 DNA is TGCAGTGCAACTACAACAATAGGAGATACGCAGTATTTT. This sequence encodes CSATTTIGDTQYF.

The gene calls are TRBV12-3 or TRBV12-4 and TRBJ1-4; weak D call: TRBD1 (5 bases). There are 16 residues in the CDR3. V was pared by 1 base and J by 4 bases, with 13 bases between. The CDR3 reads CASSLVLGPVNEKLFF. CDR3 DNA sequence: TGTGCCAGCAGTTTAGTATTGGGACCTGTTAATGAAAAACTGTTTTTT.